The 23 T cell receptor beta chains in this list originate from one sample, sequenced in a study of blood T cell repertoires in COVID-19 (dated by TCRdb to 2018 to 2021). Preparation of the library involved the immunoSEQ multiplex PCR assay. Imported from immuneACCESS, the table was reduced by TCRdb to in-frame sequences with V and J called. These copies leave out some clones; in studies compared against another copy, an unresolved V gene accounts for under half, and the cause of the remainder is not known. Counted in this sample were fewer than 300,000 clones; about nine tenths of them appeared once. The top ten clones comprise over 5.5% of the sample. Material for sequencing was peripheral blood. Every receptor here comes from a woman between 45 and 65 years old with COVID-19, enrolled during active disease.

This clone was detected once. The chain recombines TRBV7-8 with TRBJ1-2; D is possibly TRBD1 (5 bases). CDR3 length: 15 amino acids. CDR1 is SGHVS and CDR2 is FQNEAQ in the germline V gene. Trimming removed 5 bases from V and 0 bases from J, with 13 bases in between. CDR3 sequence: CASSPPRVPNYGYTF. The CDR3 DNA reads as TGTGCCAGCAGCCCCCCCAGGGTCCCTAACTATGGCTACACCTTC.

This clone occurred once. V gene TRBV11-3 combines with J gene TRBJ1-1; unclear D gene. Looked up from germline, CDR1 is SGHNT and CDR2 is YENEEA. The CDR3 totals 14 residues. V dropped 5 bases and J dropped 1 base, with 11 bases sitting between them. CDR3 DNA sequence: TGTGCCAGCAGCCGCCGCCACGGGAACACTGAAGCTTTCTTT. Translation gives CASSRRHGNTEAFF. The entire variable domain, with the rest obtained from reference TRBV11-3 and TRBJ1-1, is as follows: EAGVVQSPRYKIIEKKQPVAFWCNPISGHNTLYWYLQNLGQGPELLIRYENEEAVDDSQLPKDRFSAERLKGVDSTLKIQPAELGDSAVYLCASSRRHGNTEAFFGQGTRLTVV.

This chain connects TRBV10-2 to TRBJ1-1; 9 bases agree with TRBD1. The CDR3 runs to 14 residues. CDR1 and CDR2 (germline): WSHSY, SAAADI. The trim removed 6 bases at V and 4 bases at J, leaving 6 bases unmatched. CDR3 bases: TGCGCCAGCAGACAGGGGGCCCAAGGCACTGAAGCTTTCTTT. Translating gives CASRQGAQGTEAFF.

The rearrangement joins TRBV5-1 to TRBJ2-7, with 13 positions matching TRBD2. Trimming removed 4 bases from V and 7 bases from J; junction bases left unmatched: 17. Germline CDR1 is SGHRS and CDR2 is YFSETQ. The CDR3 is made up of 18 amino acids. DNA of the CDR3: TGCGCCAGCAGCCCTAGTTCTGTACGGACTAGCGGGGGCCAGGAGCAGTACTTC. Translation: CASSPSSVRTSGGQEQYF.

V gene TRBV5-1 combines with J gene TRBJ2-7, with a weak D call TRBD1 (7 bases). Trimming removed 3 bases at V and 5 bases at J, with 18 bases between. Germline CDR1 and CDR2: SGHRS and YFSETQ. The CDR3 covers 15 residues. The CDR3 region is CASSSTSRGDDEQYF. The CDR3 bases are TGCGCCAGCAGCTCAACTAGCAGGGGGGACGACGAGCAGTACTTC.

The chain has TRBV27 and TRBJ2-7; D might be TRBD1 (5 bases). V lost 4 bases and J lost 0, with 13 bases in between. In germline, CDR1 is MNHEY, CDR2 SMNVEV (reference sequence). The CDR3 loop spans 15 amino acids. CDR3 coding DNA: TGTGCCAGCAGTTCTCCGACAGCGAGCTCCTACGAGCAGTACTTC. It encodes CASSSPTASSYEQYF.

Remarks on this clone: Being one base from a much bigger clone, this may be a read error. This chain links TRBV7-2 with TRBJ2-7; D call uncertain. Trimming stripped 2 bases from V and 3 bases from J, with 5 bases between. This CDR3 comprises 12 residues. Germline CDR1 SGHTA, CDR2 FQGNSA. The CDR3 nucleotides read TGTGCCAGCAGCTTAACGGGCTACGAGCAGTACTTC. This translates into CASSLTGYEQYF.

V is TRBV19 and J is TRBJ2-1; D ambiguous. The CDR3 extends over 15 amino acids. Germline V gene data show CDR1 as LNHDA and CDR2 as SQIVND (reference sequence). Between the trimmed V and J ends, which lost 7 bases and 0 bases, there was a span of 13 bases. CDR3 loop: CASNPQSDSYNEQFF. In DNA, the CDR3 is TGTGCCAGTAACCCTCAGTCCGACTCCTACAATGAGCAGTTCTTC.

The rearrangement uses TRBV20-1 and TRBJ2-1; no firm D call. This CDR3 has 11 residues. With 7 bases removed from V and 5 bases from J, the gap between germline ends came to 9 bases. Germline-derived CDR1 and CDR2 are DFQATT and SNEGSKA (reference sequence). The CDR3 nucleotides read TGCAGTGGCGGCTACAACAATGAGCAGTTCTTC. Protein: CSGGYNNEQFF.

In DNA, the CDR3 is TGCAGCGTTGGGGACTGGGCCGTCAATCGAGAAAAACTGTTTTTT. It translates to CSVGDWAVNREKLFF. This chain links TRBV29-1 with TRBJ1-4; D may be TRBD1 (5 bases). Trimming stripped 4 bases from V and 8 bases from J, with 20 bases between. Looked up from germline, CDR1 is SQVTM and CDR2 is ANQGSEA. The CDR3 runs to 15 residues.

CDR3 residues: CASSQEAGRWTGNTIYF. For the CDR3, the DNA is TGCGCCAGCAGCCAGGAGGCAGGACGGTGGACTGGAAACACCATATATTTT. J is TRBJ1-3 and V is TRBV4-3; D unclear. This CDR3 is built from 17 residues. Germline V CDR1 and CDR2: LGHNA, YSLEER. V was pared by 3 bases and J by 2 bases, with 17 bases between.

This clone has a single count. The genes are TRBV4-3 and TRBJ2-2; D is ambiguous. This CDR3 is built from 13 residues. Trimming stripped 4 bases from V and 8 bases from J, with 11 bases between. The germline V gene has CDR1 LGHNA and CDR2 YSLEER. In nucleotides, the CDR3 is TGCGCCAGCAGCCCCAGAATCACAGGGGAGCTGTTTTTT. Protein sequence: CASSPRITGELFF.

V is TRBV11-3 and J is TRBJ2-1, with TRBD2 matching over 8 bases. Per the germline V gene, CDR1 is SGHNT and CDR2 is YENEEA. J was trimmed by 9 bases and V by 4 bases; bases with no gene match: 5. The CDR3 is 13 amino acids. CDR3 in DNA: TGTGCCAGCAGCTCCGGGACTAGTCGTGAGCAGTTCTTC. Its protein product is CASSSGTSREQFF.

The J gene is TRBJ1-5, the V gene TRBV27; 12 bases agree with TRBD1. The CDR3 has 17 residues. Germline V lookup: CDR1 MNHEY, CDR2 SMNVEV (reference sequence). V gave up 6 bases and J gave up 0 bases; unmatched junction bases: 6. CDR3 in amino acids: CASSRDRGLFSNQPQHF. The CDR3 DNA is TGTGCCAGCAGCCGGGACAGGGGGCTGTTTAGCAATCAGCCCCAGCATTTT.

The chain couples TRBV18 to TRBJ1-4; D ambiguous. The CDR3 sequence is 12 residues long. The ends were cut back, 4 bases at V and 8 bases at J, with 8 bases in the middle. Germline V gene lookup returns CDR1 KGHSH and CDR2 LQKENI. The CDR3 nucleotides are TGTGCCAGCTCACTCGCGGGGGAAAAACTGTTTTTT. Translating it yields CASSLAGEKLFF.

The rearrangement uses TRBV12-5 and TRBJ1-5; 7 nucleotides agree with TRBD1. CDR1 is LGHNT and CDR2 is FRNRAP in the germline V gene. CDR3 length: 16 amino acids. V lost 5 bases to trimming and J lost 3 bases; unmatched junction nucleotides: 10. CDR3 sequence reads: CASGVNRGGTNQPQHF. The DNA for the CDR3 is TGTGCTAGTGGTGTGAACAGGGGAGGAACCAATCAGCCCCAGCATTTT. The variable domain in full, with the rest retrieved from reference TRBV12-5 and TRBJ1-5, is DARVTQTPRHKVTEMGQEVTMRCQPILGHNTVFWYRQTMMQGLELLAYFRNRAPLDDSGMPKDRFSAEMPDATLATLKIQPSEPRDSAVYFCASGVNRGGTNQPQHFGDGTRLSIL.

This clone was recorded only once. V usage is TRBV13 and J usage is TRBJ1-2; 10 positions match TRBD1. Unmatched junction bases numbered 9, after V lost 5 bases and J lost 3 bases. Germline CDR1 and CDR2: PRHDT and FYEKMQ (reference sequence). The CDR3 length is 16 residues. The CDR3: CASSETGTGVDYGYTF. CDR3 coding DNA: TGTGCCAGCAGCGAAACCGGGACAGGGGTCGACTATGGCTACACCTTC.

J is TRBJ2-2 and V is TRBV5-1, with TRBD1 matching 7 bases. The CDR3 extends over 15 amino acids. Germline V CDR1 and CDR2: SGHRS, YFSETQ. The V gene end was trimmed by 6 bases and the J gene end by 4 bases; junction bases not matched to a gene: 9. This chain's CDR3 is CASTPQAGGTGELFF. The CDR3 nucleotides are TGCGCCAGCACCCCACAGGCAGGGGGCACCGGGGAGCTGTTTTTT.

The CDR3 region has the DNA TGTGCCTGGAGTATGGGGGCTGCAACTAATGAAAAACTGTTTTTT. It translates to CAWSMGAATNEKLFF. The rearrangement uses TRBV30 and TRBJ1-4; TRBD1 is a possible D gene (6 bases). This CDR3 has 15 residues. The ends were cut back, 2 bases at V and 0 bases at J, with 10 bases in the middle. CDR1 is GTSNPN and CDR2 is SVGIG in the germline V gene (reference sequence).

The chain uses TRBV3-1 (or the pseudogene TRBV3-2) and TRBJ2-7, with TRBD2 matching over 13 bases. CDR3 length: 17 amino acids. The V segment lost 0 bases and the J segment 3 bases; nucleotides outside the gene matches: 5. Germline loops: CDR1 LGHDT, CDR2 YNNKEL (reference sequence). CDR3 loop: CASSQDSGLAGFYEQYF. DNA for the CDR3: TGTGCCAGCAGCCAAGATTCGGGACTAGCGGGGTTCTACGAGCAGTACTTC.

The CDR3 DNA follows: TGTGCCAGCAGCCAAACCCCTCCTGTATCGGGGGTTAATGAAAAACTGTTTTTT. Its protein product is CASSQTPPVSGVNEKLFF. The chain uses TRBV4-2 and TRBJ1-4, with D perhaps matching TRBD1 (5 bases). CDR3 length: 18 residues. Germline V lookup: CDR1 LGHNA, CDR2 YNFKEQ. Trimming took off 2 bases at V and 4 bases at J, with 20 bases between the two ends.

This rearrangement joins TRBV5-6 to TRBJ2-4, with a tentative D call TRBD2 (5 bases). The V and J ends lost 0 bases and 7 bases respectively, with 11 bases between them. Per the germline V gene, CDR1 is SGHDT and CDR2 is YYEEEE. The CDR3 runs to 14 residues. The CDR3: CASSLDGKGNIQYF. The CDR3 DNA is TGTGCCAGCAGCTTGGACGGGAAGGGTAACATTCAGTACTTC.

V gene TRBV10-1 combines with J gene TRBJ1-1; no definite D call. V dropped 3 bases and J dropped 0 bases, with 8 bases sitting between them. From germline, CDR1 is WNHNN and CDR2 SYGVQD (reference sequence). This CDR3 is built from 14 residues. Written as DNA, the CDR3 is TGCGCCAGCAGTGACTACCTGGTGAACACTGAAGCTTTCTTT. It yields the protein CASSDYLVNTEAFF.